This T cell receptor (beta chain) was retrieved from a study of T cell repertoires in cytomegalovirus infection. Study as a whole: Both a matching HLA type and CMV infection were indicated by public TCR beta signatures.

Study findings and constraints: The ex vivo response showed dominance by HLA-C-restricted CMV-specific TCR beta clonotypes. Based on cumulative public TCR beta family frequency, carriers of CMV plus the relevant HLA were identified.

Note on this clonotype: What it binds is not known.

CDR3 length: 16 residues. Germline CDR1 reads DFQATT; CDR2 reads SNEGSKA (reference sequence). Trimming stripped 2 bases from V and 9 bases from J, with 26 bases between. TCRdb re-called the reads with MiXCR, one entry per CDR3 protein. The table shows 350,000 to 550,000 distinct CDR3 sequences, with 30% to 40% occurring only once. The chain links TRBV20-1 to TRBJ2-7; possibly TRBD2 for D (5 bases). The material sequenced was PBMCs. The clonotype was recovered from a human donor in good health (CMV status not recorded). Some clones in this sample may be carry-over from other donors' samples. The CDR3 nucleotides read TGCAGTGCTAGACCACCGTTCGGGGTCACGGGTCACGCGCAGTACTTC. Its translation: CSARPPFGVTGHAQYF.